One sample yielded the 16 T cell receptor beta chains listed below, sequenced in a study of blood T cell repertoires in COVID-19. The protocol was immunoSEQ multiplex PCR, while the TCRdb copy is restricted to in-frame clones and leaves out a portion. The table lists some 87,000 clones, approximately 80% of them singletons. The sequenced sample consisted of peripheral blood. These receptors all stem from a human donor in a cohort sampled during active COVID-19.

The rearrangement uses TRBV9 and TRBJ2-1, with 9 positions matching TRBD2. Germline V gene data show CDR1 as SGDLS and CDR2 as YYNGEE. J gave up 7 bases and V 4 bases, and 9 bases lay outside the gene matches. There are 15 residues in the CDR3. The CDR3 sequence: CASSYGRGGYNEQFF. The CDR3 DNA reads as TGTGCCAGCAGCTATGGGCGGGGGGGGTATAATGAGCAGTTCTTC.

The chain carries TRBV7-2 and TRBJ1-6; a possible D gene is TRBD1 (5 bases). The CDR3 consists of 16 residues. CDR1 and CDR2 from the germline V gene are SGHTA and FQGNSA. Trimming left V 5 bases short and J 5 bases short, with 16 bases between. Here the CDR3 DNA reads TGTGCCAGCAGCCTAACCCGACAGCGAAATAATTCACCCCTCCACTTT. Its protein is CASSLTRQRNNSPLHF.

The genes are TRBV27 and TRBJ1-3; 7 nucleotides agree with TRBD1. This CDR3 contains 17 residues. The germline CDR1 and CDR2 sequences are MNHEY and SMNVEV (reference sequence). The junction had 16 bases not matched to a gene; V was cut back by 7 bases and J by 4 bases. The CDR3 bases are TGTGCCAGCAAGAGCCTCCAAGGGGGCTTGTGGGGAAACACCATATATTTT. Residues: CASKSLQGGLWGNTIYF.

The V gene is TRBV5-4, the J gene TRBJ2-5; TRBD2 agrees at 9 bases. The V gene's germline CDR1 is SGHNT and CDR2 YYREEE (reference sequence). The CDR3 totals 13 residues. V lost 5 bases and J lost 4; bases outside the gene matches: 3. The CDR3 protein is CASRPSGVETQYF. As DNA, the CDR3 is TGTGCCAGCAGACCTAGCGGGGTAGAGACCCAGTACTTC.

The CDR3: CASRNREYTGELFF. CDR3 nucleotides: TGTGCCAGCAGGAACAGGGAGTACACCGGGGAGCTGTTTTTT. The V gene is TRBV9, the J gene TRBJ2-2; TRBD1 is a possible D gene (6 bases). The germline V gene has CDR1 SGDLS and CDR2 YYNGEE. Trimming shortened V by 5 bases and J by 3 bases, and 11 bases separated the two germline ends. The CDR3 has 14 residues.

This chain connects TRBV19 to TRBJ1-6; TRBD1 matches at 10 bases. This CDR3 contains 15 residues. The germline CDR1 and CDR2 sequences are LNHDA and SQIVND (reference sequence). J gave up 8 bases and V 6 bases, and 7 bases lay outside the gene matches. The DNA for the CDR3 is TGTGCCAGTAGCAGGGACAGGGGAAGCTATTCACCCCTCCACTTT. This codes for CASSRDRGSYSPLHF.

The rearrangement uses TRBV5-4 and TRBJ2-5; no clear D. Trimming took off 2 bases at V and 3 bases at J, with 8 bases between the two ends. Germline V gives CDR1 SGHNT, CDR2 YYREEE (reference sequence). The CDR3 covers 13 residues. This CDR3 is CASSLTVEETQYF. The CDR3 DNA reads TGTGCCAGCAGCTTAACAGTCGAAGAGACCCAGTACTTC. Together with reference TRBV5-4 and TRBJ2-5, the CDR3 gives the full variable domain: ETGVTQSPTHLIKTRGQQVTLRCSSQSGHNTVSWYQQALGQGPQFIFQYYREEENGRGNFPPRFSGLQFPNYSSELNVNALELDDSALYLCASSLTVEETQYFGPGTRLLVL.

V is TRBV28 and J is TRBJ1-5; D not resolved. Trimming stripped 2 bases from V and 9 bases from J, with 11 bases between. This CDR3 has 13 amino acids. Germline CDR1 MDHEN, CDR2 SYDVKM. The CDR3 loop reads CASSLRGFGPQHF. As DNA, the CDR3 is TGTGCCAGCAGTTTACGCGGATTTGGGCCCCAGCATTTT.

The genes are TRBV6-1 and TRBJ1-5; perhaps TRBD1 as D (5 bases). This CDR3 is 15 amino acids long. The V and J ends lost 2 bases and 3 bases respectively, with 11 bases between them. Germline V gene sequence: CDR1 MNHNS, CDR2 SASEGT. The CDR3 is CASSESGGPNQPQHF. Here the CDR3 DNA reads TGTGCCAGCAGTGAATCCGGGGGTCCCAATCAGCCCCAGCATTTT.

The chain links TRBV14 to TRBJ2-7, with 10 bases identical to TRBD1. CDR3 length equals 16 residues. With 3 bases clipped from V and 4 bases from J, the junction kept 9 bases outside the gene matches. The V gene's germline CDR1 is SGHDN and CDR2 FVKESK. CDR3 sequence (DNA): TGTGCCAGCAGCCACTTATTAGTGGGACAGGGGTACGAGCAGTACTTC. Amino acids: CASSHLLVGQGYEQYF.

V and J are TRBV4-1 and TRBJ2-2, with 7 bases fitting TRBD2. This CDR3 has 16 residues. Germline V gene sequence: CDR1 MGHRA, CDR2 YSYEKL. Trimming removed 1 base from V and 1 base from J; junction bases left unmatched: 3. In nucleotides, the CDR3 is TGCGCCAGCAGCCAAGTTGAGCGGGGGAACACCGGGGAGCTGTTTTTT. Its translation is CASSQVERGNTGELFF.

The CDR3 nucleotides read TGTGCCAGCAGTTACTCTCGACTTACGAACACTGAAGCTTTCTTT. This encodes CASSYSRLTNTEAFF. The genes are TRBV6-2 or TRBV6-3 and TRBJ1-1; unclear D gene. V shed 0 bases and J shed 1 base, with 9 bases lying between them. CDR1 and CDR2 from the germline V gene are MNHEY and SVGEGT. The CDR3 runs to 15 residues.

The V and J genes are TRBV9 and TRBJ1-2, with 9 bases fitting TRBD1. With 4 bases clipped from V and 2 bases from J, the junction kept 12 bases outside the gene matches. CDR1 is SGDLS and CDR2 is YYNGEE in the germline V gene. The CDR3 sequence is 17 residues long. The CDR3 reads CASSPYPGTGNNYGYTF. As DNA, the CDR3 is TGTGCCAGCAGCCCCTACCCCGGGACAGGGAACAACTATGGCTACACCTTC.

This clone was detected only once. The gene calls are TRBV18 and TRBJ1-1, with TRBD1 matching 8 bases. The germline gives CDR1 KGHSH, CDR2 LQKENI. The V segment lost 3 bases and the J segment 0 bases; nucleotides outside the gene matches: 6. The CDR3 loop spans 16 amino acids. The CDR3: CASSPYGQGMNTEAFF. For the CDR3, the DNA is TGTGCCAGCTCACCCTATGGACAGGGCATGAACACTGAAGCTTTCTTT.

This clone was observed a handful of times. The chain combines TRBV5-4 with TRBJ2-1; D perhaps matches TRBD1 (6 bases). Trimming removed 4 bases at V and 6 bases at J, with 20 bases between. The CDR3 runs to 16 residues. Germline assignment: CDR1 SGHNT and CDR2 YYREEE (reference sequence). The CDR3 protein is CASSLISGSRGNEQFF. Written as DNA, the CDR3 is TGTGCCAGCAGCCTCATAAGCGGATCCAGGGGCAATGAGCAGTTCTTC.

The chain uses TRBV7-3 and TRBJ2-5; 7 positions match TRBD2. The CDR3 has 15 residues. J gave up 7 bases and V 0 bases, and 8 bases lay outside the gene matches. CDR1 and CDR2 (germline): SGHTA, FQGTGA. CDR3 loop: CASSLTGLGEGTQYF. The DNA of the CDR3 is TGTGCCAGCAGCTTAACAGGACTAGGGGAGGGGACCCAGTACTTC. The variable domain in full, completed from reference TRBV7-3 and TRBJ2-5, reads GAGVSQTPSNKVTEKGKYVELRCDPISGHTALYWYRQSLGQGPEFLIYFQGTGAADDSGLPNDRFFAVRPEGSVSTLKIQRTERGDSAVYLCASSLTGLGEGTQYFGPGTRLLVL.